This T cell receptor (beta chain) is drawn from a study of cytomegalovirus exposure and HLA in healthy donors. PCR involved 60 Vbeta and 13 Jbeta primers. Repertoires were generated with immunoSEQ multiplex PCR, while TCRdb's copy carries only in-frame clones and drops some. The sample holds around 100,000 clones, around 84% seen once. Study-level results: Later, TCR association rates were found to vary by HLA locus, highest for DRB1 and lowest for HLA-C. Most TCR sequences showed up rarely, but some public TCRs showed up in many donors. When analyzed later, a missense DCLRE1C variant was found to be linked to TCR beta V- and J-gene trimming. As a later analysis showed, several of the most significant clusters appeared to be linked to common viral pathogens.

CDR1 and CDR2 (germline): SEHNR, FQNEAQ (reference sequence). The CDR3 has 15 residues. Concerning this clone: Its antigen is unidentified. Its ends do not fully match the called genes, so a read error is possible.

This chain connects TRBV7-9 to TRBJ1-1, with D possibly TRBD1 on 6 matching bases. This TCR was sampled from a man aged 25 to 40 in good health and CMV-seropositive. Material for sequencing was PBMCs. CDR3 loop: CSSSLWDTMNTEAFF. CDR3 nucleotides: TGTTCCAGCAGCTTATGGGACACGATGAACACTGAAGCTTTCTTT.